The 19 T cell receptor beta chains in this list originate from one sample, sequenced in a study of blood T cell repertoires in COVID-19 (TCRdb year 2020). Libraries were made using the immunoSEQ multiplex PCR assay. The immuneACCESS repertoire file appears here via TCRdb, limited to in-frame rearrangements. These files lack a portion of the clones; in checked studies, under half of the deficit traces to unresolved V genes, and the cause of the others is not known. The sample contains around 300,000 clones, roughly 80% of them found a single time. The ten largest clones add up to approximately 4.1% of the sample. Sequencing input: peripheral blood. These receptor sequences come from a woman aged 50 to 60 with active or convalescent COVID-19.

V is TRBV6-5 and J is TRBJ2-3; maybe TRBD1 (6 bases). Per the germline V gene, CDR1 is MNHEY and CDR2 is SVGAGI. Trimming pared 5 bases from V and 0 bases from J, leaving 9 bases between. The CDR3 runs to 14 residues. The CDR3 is CASSRTASTDTQYF. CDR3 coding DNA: TGTGCCAGCAGTCGGACAGCTAGCACAGATACGCAGTATTTT.

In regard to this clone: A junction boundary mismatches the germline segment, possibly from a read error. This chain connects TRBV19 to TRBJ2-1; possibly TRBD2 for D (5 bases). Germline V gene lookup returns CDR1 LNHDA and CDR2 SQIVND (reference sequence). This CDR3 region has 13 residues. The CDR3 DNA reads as TGTGTCAGTAGTATGTCCCCGGGGAATGAGCAGTTCTTC. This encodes CVSSMSPGNEQFF.

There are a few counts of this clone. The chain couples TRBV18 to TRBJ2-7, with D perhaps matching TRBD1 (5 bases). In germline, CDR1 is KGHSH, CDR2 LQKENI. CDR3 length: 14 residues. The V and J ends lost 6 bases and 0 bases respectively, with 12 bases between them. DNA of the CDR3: TGTGCCAGCTCCCGCAGGGAAAGCTCCTACGAGCAGTACTTC. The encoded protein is CASSRRESSYEQYF.

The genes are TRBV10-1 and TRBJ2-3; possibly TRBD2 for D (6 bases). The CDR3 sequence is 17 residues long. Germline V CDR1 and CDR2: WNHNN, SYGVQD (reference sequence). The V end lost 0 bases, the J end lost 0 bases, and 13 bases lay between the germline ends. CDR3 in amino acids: CASSESGLRGSTDTQYF. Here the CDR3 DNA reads TGCGCCAGCAGTGAGTCGGGCCTGCGGGGCAGCACAGATACGCAGTATTTT.

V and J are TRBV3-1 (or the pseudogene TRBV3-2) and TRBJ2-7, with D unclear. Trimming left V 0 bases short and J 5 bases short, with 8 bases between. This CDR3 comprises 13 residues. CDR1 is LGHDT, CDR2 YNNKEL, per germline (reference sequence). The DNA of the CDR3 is TGTGCCAGCAGCCAAGACCCCCTTAACGAGCAGTACTTC. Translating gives CASSQDPLNEQYF.

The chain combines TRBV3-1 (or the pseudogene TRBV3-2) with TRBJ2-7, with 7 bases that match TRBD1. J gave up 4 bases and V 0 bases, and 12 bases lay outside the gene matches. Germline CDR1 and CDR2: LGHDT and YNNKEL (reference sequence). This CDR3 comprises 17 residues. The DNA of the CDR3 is TGTGCCAGCAGCCAAGAACAGGGGCCAGGCCAAGGGTACGAGCAGTACTTC. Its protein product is CASSQEQGPGQGYEQYF.

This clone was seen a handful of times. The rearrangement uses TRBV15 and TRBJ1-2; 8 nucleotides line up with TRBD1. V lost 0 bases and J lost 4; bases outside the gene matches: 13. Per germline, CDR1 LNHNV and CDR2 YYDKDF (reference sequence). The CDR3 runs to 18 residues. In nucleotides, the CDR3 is TGTGCCACCAGCAGAGAGGGGGGAACTGGACAGGGAGGCTATGGCTACACCTTC. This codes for CATSREGGTGQGGYGYTF.

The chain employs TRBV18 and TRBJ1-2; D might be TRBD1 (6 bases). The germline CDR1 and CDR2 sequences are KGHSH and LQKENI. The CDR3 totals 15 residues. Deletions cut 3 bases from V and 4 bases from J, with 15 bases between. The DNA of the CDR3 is TGTGCCAGCTCACCGCTGGACAGAAAAGGCTATGGCTACACCTTC. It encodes CASSPLDRKGYGYTF.

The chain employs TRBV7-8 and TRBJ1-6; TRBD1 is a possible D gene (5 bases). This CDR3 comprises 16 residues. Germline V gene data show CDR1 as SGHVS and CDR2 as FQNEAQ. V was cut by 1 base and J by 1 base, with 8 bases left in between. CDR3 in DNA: TGTGCCAGCAGCTTAGGGAGGGGATCCTATAATTCACCCCTCCACTTT. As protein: CASSLGRGSYNSPLHF. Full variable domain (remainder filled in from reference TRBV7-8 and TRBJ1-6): GAGVSQSPRYKVAKRGQDVALRCDPISGHVSLFWYQQALGQGPEFLTYFQNEAQLDKSGLPSDRFFAERPEGSVSTLKIQRTQQEDSAVYLCASSLGRGSYNSPLHFGNGTRLTVT.

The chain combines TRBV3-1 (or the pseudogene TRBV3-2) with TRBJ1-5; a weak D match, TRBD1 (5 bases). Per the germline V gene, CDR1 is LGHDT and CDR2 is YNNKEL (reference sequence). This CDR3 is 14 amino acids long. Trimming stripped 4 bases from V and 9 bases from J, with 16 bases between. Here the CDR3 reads CASSPTSVTGPQHF. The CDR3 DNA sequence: TGTGCCAGCAGCCCGACTTCGGTCACAGGGCCCCAGCATTTT.

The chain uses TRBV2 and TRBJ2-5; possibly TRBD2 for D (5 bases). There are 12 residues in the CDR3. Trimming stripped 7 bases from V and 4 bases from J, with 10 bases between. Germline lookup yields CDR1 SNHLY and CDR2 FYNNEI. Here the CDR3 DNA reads TGTGCCAGCACCACAAGCGGAGAGACCCAGTACTTC. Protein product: CASTTSGETQYF.

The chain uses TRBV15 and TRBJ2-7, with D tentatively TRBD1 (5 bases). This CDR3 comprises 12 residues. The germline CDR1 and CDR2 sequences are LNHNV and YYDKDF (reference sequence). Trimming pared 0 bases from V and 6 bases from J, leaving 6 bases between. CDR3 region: CATSRDQGEQYF. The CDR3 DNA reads TGTGCCACCAGCAGAGATCAGGGCGAGCAGTACTTC. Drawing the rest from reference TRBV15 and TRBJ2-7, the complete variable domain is DAMVIQNPRYQVTQFGKPVTLSCSQTLNHNVMYWYQQKSSQAPKLLFHYYDKDFNNEADTPDNFQSRRPNTSFCFLDIRSPGLGDTAMYLCATSRDQGEQYFGPGTRLTVT.

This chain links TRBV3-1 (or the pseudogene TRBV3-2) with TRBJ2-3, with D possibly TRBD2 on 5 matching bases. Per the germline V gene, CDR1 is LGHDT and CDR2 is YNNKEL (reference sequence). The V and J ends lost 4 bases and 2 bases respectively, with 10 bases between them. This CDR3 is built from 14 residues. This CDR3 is CASSPRTLTDTQYF. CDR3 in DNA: TGTGCCAGCAGCCCCCGGACTCTCACAGATACGCAGTATTTT.

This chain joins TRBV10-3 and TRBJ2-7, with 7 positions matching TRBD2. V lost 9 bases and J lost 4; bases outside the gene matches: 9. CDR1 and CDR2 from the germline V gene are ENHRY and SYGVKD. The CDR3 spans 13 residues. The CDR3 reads CAMKRAGTYEQYF. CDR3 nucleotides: TGTGCCATGAAGAGAGCGGGAACTTACGAGCAGTACTTC.

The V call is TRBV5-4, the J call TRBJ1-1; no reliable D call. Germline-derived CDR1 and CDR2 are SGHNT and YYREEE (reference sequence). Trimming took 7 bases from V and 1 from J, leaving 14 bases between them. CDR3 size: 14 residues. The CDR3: CASSSRSSNTEAFF. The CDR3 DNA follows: TGTGCCAGCTCTTCGAGGAGCTCGAACACTGAAGCTTTCTTT.

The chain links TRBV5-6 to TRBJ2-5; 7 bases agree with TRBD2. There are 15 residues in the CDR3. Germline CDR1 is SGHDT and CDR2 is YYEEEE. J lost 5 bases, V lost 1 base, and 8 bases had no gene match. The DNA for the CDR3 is TGTGCCAGCAGCTTGCGAAAAATGGGGGGGGAGACCCAGTACTTC. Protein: CASSLRKMGGETQYF.

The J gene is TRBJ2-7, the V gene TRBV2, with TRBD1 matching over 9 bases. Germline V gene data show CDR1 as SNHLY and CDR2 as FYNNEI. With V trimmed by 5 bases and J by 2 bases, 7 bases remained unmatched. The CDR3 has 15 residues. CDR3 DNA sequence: TGTGCCAGCAGTTACAGGGGGCTCCAGACCTACGAGCAGTACTTC. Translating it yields CASSYRGLQTYEQYF.

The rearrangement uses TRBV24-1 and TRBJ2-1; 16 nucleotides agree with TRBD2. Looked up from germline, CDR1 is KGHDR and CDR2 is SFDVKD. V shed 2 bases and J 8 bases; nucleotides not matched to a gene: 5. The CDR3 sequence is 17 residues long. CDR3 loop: CATSDSGTSGRGHEQFF. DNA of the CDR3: TGTGCCACCAGTGATTCGGGGACTAGCGGGAGGGGCCATGAGCAGTTCTTC.

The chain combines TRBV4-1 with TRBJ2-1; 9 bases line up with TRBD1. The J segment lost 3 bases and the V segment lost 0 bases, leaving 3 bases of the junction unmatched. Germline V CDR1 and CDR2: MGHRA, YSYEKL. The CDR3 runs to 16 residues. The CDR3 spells CASSQEVTGGYNEQFF. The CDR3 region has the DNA TGCGCCAGCAGCCAAGAGGTGACAGGGGGCTACAATGAGCAGTTCTTC.